This T cell receptor beta chain was obtained from a study of blood T cell repertoires in COVID-19. The overall study: Samples came from the United States, Italy and Spain, spanning acute and convalescent COVID-19. Sources were T cells, B-cell-depleted T cells, or PBMCs; the material itself was cDNA or gDNA.

J lost 4 bases, V lost 4 bases, and 8 bases had no gene match. This CDR3 comprises 16 residues. Germline values: CDR1 SNHLY, CDR2 FYNNEI. Authors' data handling: Quantification of nucleated cells was approximated via reference gene primer amplification. Method: immunoSEQ multiplex PCR; TCRdb's copy keeps in-frame clones and lacks some. D and trimming were read from the DNA, whereas the V and J calls and clone size are those reported in that table. The sample holds under 150,000 clones, just over 90% seen once. Sequences were obtained from peripheral blood. The V and J genes are TRBV2 and TRBJ2-5; 11 bases match TRBD2. The TCR sequence derives from a human donor with active COVID-19. The donor label of this sample is uncertain. CDR3: CASSGIAGGPPETQYF. The CDR3 DNA follows: TGTGCCAGCAGTGGGATAGCGGGGGGGCCGCCAGAGACCCAGTACTTC.